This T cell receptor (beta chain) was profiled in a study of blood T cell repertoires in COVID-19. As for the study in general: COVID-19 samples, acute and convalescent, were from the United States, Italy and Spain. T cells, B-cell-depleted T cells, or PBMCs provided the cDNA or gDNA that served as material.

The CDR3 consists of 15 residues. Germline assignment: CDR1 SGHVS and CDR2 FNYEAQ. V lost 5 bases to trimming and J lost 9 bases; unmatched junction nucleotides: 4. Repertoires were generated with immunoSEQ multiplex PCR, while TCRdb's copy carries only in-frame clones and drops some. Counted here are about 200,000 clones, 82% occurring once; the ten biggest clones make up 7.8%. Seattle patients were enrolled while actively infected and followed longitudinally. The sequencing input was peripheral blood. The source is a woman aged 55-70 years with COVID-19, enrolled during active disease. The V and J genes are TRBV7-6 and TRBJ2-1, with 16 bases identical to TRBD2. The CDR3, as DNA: TGTGCCAGCAGCCCCGGGACTAGCGGGGGGGGTGAGCAGTTCTTC. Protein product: CASSPGTSGGGEQFF.